The T cell receptor beta chain described here comes from a study of metastatic and nonmetastatic thyroid tumors. Study at large: The authors compared repertoires across blood and tumor or nodule tissue from malignant and benign thyroid patients.

Germline V gives CDR1 MNHNS, CDR2 SASEGT. V lost 9 bases and J 0 bases, leaving 14 bases between the germline ends. CDR3 length: 14 residues. There are many counts of this clone. This sample includes further DNA sequences coding for the same CDR3. Among the patients, none had received any treatment before thyroid surgery. TCRdb re-analyzed the PCR reads using MiXCR. The sample holds around 28,000 clones, 10% to 15% seen once. The chain carries TRBV6-1 and TRBJ1-1, with D possibly being TRBD1 (6 bases). Sequenced material: blood. This TCR derives from a female donor with papillary thyroid cancer or a benign thyroid nodule (not recorded which). Some clones in this sample may be carry-over from other donors' samples. CDR3 sequence reads: CASRGGGMNTEAFF. CDR3 nucleotide sequence: TGTGCCAGTAGGGGGGGGGGCATGAACACTGAAGCTTTCTTT.